This T cell receptor (beta chain) was recovered during a study of T-cell memory formation after mild COVID-19. In the study overall: Clusters were largely donor specific.

The junction had 5 bases not matched to a gene; V was cut back by 4 bases and J by 2 bases. Germline CDR1 is SGHVS and CDR2 is FQNEAQ. The CDR3 is 16 residues long. In this sample, this clonotype turned up a few times. TCR alpha and TCR beta cDNA libraries carrying sample barcodes and UMIs came from 5'RACE with constant-segment primers. TCRdb re-called the 5' RACE reads with MiXCR, one entry per CDR3 protein. The sample holds a few hundred thousand distinct CDR3 sequences; over 20% are singletons and the top ten take roughly an eighth. The receptor was derived from an adult woman who had mild COVID-19 (a few samples of this study predate the infection). Cell type and time point are not known. Sequencing used PBMCs or a T cell subset sorted from them (not recorded which). V usage is TRBV7-8 and J usage is TRBJ2-5; 12 bases align to TRBD2. As DNA, the CDR3 is TGTGCCAGCAGCTATCGACTAGCGGGGGCACAAGAGACCCAGTACTTC. This gives the protein CASSYRLAGAQETQYF.